This T cell receptor (beta chain) was identified in a study of cytomegalovirus exposure and HLA in healthy donors. Amplification used 60 Vbeta primers and 13 Jbeta primers. The data were produced by immunoSEQ multiplex PCR, yet TCRdb's version contains in-frame clones alone and is incomplete. The table records 130,000 to 150,000 clones, over 70% of them present only once. The sample consisted of PBMCs. The source is a man younger than 45 in good health and CMV-seropositive.

CDR3 loop: CASSDPGIGMNTEAFF. CDR3 sequence (DNA): TGCGCCAGCAGCGACCCAGGGATCGGCATGAACACTGAAGCTTTCTTT. The chain recombines TRBV5-1 with TRBJ1-1, with TRBD1 as a possible D gene (5 bases). V lost 4 bases and J 0 bases, leaving 16 bases between the germline ends. The CDR3 contains 16 residues. Germline V gene data show CDR1 as SGHRS and CDR2 as YFSETQ.